The T cell receptor beta chain described here comes from a study of radiation and T cells in renal cell carcinoma. The time point was: baseline pretreatment blood. Treatment described: 15 Gy SBRT to primary tumor, nephrectomy 4 weeks later. The V gene end was trimmed by 5 bases and the J gene end by 0 bases; junction bases not matched to a gene: 2. The CDR3 extends over 14 amino acids. The V gene's germline CDR1 is SGHRS and CDR2 YFSETQ. The assay was immunoSEQ multiplex PCR, and TCRdb's table has in-frame clones only and misses some. The repertoire has approximately 94,000 clones, 82% of them found once; the top ten carry approximately 6.4%.

The chain has TRBV5-1 and TRBJ2-3; TRBD2 agrees at 8 bases. The clonotype was recovered from a man aged 55 to 70 with renal cell carcinoma. This material consisted of blood, taken from a patient whose treatment included radiotherapy and nephrectomy. The CDR3 nucleotides are TGCGCCAGCAGACTAGCGGCTAGCACAGATACGCAGTATTTT. Its translation: CASRLAASTDTQYF.